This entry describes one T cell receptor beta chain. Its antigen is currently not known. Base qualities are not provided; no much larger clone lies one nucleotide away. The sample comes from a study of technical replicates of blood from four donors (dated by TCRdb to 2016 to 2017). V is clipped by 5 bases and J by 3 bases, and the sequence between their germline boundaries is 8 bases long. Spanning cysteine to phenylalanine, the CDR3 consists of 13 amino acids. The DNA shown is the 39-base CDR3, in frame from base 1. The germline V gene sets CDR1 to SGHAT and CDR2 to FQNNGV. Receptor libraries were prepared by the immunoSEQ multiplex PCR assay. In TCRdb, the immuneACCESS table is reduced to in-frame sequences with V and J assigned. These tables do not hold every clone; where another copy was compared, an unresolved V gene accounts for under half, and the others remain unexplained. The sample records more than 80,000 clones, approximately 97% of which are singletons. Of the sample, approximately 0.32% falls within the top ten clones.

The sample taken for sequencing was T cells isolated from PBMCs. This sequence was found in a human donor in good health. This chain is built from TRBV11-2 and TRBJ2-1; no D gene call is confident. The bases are TGTGCCAGCAGCCAGGCTCTCTACAATGAGCAGTTCTTC. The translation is CASSQALYNEQFF.